This paragraph covers one TCR beta chain sequence. Its antigen is unidentified. A mixed TRB-A/B primer pool amplified rearranged TRB by multiplex touch-down PCR. MiXCR was run by TCRdb on the multiplex PCR reads, yielding one entry per CDR3 protein. This sample has approximately 5,000 distinct CDR3 sequences; roughly 24% occur once, and the top ten carry about 47%. The sample comes from a study of T cell repertoires in aging, cancer and after chemotherapy. Study-wide context: The full dataset contained roughly 9 million TCR reads. General observations from the study: Compared with age-matched healthy donors, untreated hematological or solid cancer patients showed higher blood TCR clonality.

This CDR3 spans 15 amino acids. CDR1 GTSNPN and CDR2 SVGIG come from the germline V gene (reference sequence). Unmatched junction bases numbered 9, after V lost 4 bases and J lost 5 bases. TCR beta rearrangements were amplified from peripheral blood genomic DNA. The sequenced material came from blood. The chain uses TRBV30 and TRBJ2-2; 8 positions agree with TRBD2. The TCR was taken from a human donor with a blood cancer. Here the CDR3 DNA reads TGTGCCTGGACGATAGGGACTAGAAAGACCGGGGAGCTGTTTTTT. It yields the protein CAWTIGTRKTGELFF. The full variable domain, rest sourced from reference TRBV30 and TRBJ2-2, is SQTIHQWPATLVQPVGSPLSLECTVEGTSNPNLYWYRQAAGRGLQLLFYSVGIGQISSEVPQNLSASRPQDRQFILSSKKLLLSDSGFYLCAWTIGTRKTGELFFGEGSRLTVL.